This T cell receptor (beta chain) was found in a study of monozygotic twins with inflammatory bowel disease. CDR3 length: 16 residues. Per the germline V gene, CDR1 is SGHTA and CDR2 is FQGNSA. Samples each yielded cDNA through eight separate reactions. Template switching incorporated UMIs with a 6-nucleotide sample barcode. Each CDR3 protein gets one entry in TCRdb, which reprocessed the 5' RACE reads and gives no DNA. This listing includes about 380,000 distinct CDR3 sequences. Comments on this clonotype: Its antigen is currently unknown.

Broader study findings: Support for any single strong IBD-associated signal or clonotype was not found.

Sequenced material: blood. V gene TRBV7-2 combines with J gene TRBJ1-1; the TCRdb D gene call, TRBD1, has no DNA to confirm it. The TCR sequence derives from a human donor with ulcerative colitis or Crohn's disease, or a healthy co-twin of an affected twin (not recorded which). The CDR3 loop reads CASSSRGMQGNTEAFF.